The 30 T cell receptor beta chains in this list originate from one sample, sequenced in a study of a mutant IDH1 vaccine in newly diagnosed glioma (dated by TCRdb to the early 2020s). The library was produced with the immunoSEQ multiplex PCR assay. TCRdb took over this immuneACCESS table, retaining in-frame rearrangements with V and J assigned. Such tables are incomplete; in checked studies, under half of the missing clones stem from an unresolved V gene, and the remainder is unexplained. In this sample the table shows approximately 92,000 clones, around three quarters of which occur a single time. In total, the top ten clones hold 6% to 8% of the sample. The meaning of the sample's time point label: baseline, week 1 (first vaccination visit). This specimen's treatment or condition label, per the study, means: pre-vaccination baseline after standard-of-care therapy. Here the sequenced sample was PBMCs, taken from a glioma patient treated with radiotherapy, temozolomide or both. These receptors were taken from a man aged 35-49 years with glioma.

The gene calls are TRBV5-6 and TRBJ1-1, with no clear D. CDR3 length: 13 residues. V was shortened by 2 bases and J by 5 bases, with 10 bases between the two germline ends. Per germline, CDR1 SGHDT and CDR2 YYEEEE. The CDR3 sequence is CASSFGGETEAFF. CDR3 in DNA: TGTGCCAGCAGCTTCGGCGGGGAGACTGAAGCTTTCTTT. Full variable domain (rest looked up from reference TRBV5-6 and TRBJ1-1): DAGVTQSPTHLIKTRGQQVTLRCSPKSGHDTVSWYQQALGQGPQFIFQYYEEEERQRGNFPDRFSGHQFPNYSSELNVNALLLGDSALYLCASSFGGETEAFFGQGTRLTVV.

A note on this clone: Additional DNA sequences in this sample encode the identical CDR3. The CDR3 reads CASSQSTHEQYF. The DNA for the CDR3 is TGTGCCAGCAGCCAATCGACACACGAGCAGTACTTC. V gene TRBV16 combines with J gene TRBJ2-7, with D unresolved. The germline V and J ends were trimmed by 0 bases and 5 bases, with 5 bases remaining between them. CDR1 and CDR2 from the germline V gene are KGHSY and FQNENV. The CDR3 contains 12 residues.

This chain uses TRBV19 with TRBJ1-2; D is uncertain. Germline V lookup: CDR1 LNHDA, CDR2 SQIVND (reference sequence). The CDR3 contains 14 residues. Trimming stripped 10 bases from V and 8 bases from J, with 23 bases between. In nucleotides, the CDR3 is TGTGCCATCCAGGAGAAGGGTACTACCCTGGGCTACACCTTC. It translates to CAIQEKGTTLGYTF.

V gene TRBV30 combines with J gene TRBJ1-1; possibly TRBD1 for D (6 bases). The germline gives CDR1 GTSNPN, CDR2 SVGIG (reference sequence). The CDR3 runs to 15 residues. Deletions cut 2 bases from V and 1 base from J, with 14 bases between. The CDR3 bases are TGTGCCTGGAGTCCCCCAGGGGCTAGGAACACTGAAGCTTTCTTT. Its protein is CAWSPPGARNTEAFF.

Concerning this clone itself: This specimen includes other DNA sequences encoding the same CDR3. The V call is TRBV7-2, the J call TRBJ2-5, with D perhaps matching TRBD1 or TRBD2 (5 bases each). Germline-derived CDR1 and CDR2 are SGHTA and FQGNSA. V was cut by 5 bases and J by 5 bases, with 9 bases left in between. The CDR3 has 12 amino acids. Written as DNA, the CDR3 is TGTGCCAGCAGCGGGGGTGGGGAGACCCAGTACTTC. It translates to CASSGGGETQYF.

This sequence joins TRBV6-1 and TRBJ2-1, with TRBD1 matching 7 bases. Germline V gene sequence: CDR1 MNHNS, CDR2 SASEGT. This CDR3 comprises 13 residues. The trim removed 4 bases at V and 8 bases at J, leaving 5 bases unmatched. CDR3 nucleotide sequence: TGTGCCAGCAGTGTTGAGGGGGCGTATGAGCAGTTCTTC. Translating gives CASSVEGAYEQFF.

The chain couples TRBV6-5 to TRBJ1-6; D is uncertain. Trimming removed 2 bases from V and 5 bases from J, with 7 bases in between. From germline, CDR1 is MNHEY and CDR2 SVGAGI. This CDR3 has 14 amino acids. The CDR3 coding sequence is TGTGCCAGCAGTTACATCGCACATAATTCACCCCTCCACTTT. Protein product: CASSYIAHNSPLHF.

CDR3: CASSLVRGQGYTF. For the CDR3, the DNA is TGTGCCAGCAGTTTAGTGAGGGGACAAGGCTACACCTTC. This sequence joins TRBV27 and TRBJ1-2; D is perhaps TRBD1 (6 bases). The CDR3 sequence is 13 residues long. Germline values: CDR1 MNHEY, CDR2 SMNVEV (reference sequence). Trimming took off 2 bases at V and 8 bases at J, with 12 bases between the two ends.

The chain links TRBV2 to TRBJ2-7; D possibly matches TRBD1 or TRBD2 (6 bases each). V shed 6 bases and J shed 6 bases, with 18 bases lying between them. CDR1 and CDR2 (germline): SNHLY, FYNNEI. This CDR3 region has 14 residues. Here the CDR3 DNA reads TGTGCCAGCAGGGAGGGGGGCCTAGTACCCGAGCAGTACTTC. Its protein product is CASREGGLVPEQYF.

The chain uses TRBV19 and TRBJ2-5; TRBD1 matches at 7 bases. Germline trimming cut 2 bases from V and 5 bases from J; bases unmatched to any gene: 8. The CDR3 has 15 residues. The germline CDR1 and CDR2 sequences are LNHDA and SQIVND (reference sequence). CDR3 in amino acids: CASSIRQGISETQYF. In DNA form, the CDR3 reads TGTGCCAGTAGTATAAGACAGGGCATCTCGGAGACCCAGTACTTC.

The rearrangement uses TRBV27 and TRBJ1-2; 7 bases align to TRBD1. The CDR3 loop spans 15 amino acids. The ends lost 0 bases at V and 2 bases at J; junction bases unmatched: 3. The germline V gene encodes CDR1 MNHEY and CDR2 SMNVEV (reference sequence). CDR3 DNA: TGTGCCAGCAGTTTATCCAGGGGGGGGAACTATGGCTACACCTTC. Its translation: CASSLSRGGNYGYTF.

The gene calls are TRBV6-6 and TRBJ1-2, with D hard to call. Trimming stripped 5 bases from V and 8 bases from J, with 6 bases between. This CDR3 region has 10 residues. Germline V gives CDR1 MNHNY, CDR2 SVGAGI (reference sequence). The CDR3 loop reads CASSQVGYTF. CDR3 DNA: TGTGCCAGCAGTCAAGTGGGCTACACCTTC.

The chain recombines TRBV5-1 with TRBJ2-7; a weak D match, TRBD2 (7 bases). Germline V gene lookup returns CDR1 SGHRS and CDR2 YFSETQ. This CDR3 comprises 13 residues. V gave up 3 bases and J gave up 2 bases, with 9 bases separating them. The CDR3 DNA follows: TGCGCCAGCAGCTCCGGGGGGCCCTACGAGCAGTACTTC. Translation gives CASSSGGPYEQYF.

The chain carries TRBV7-2 and TRBJ1-4; D remains unclear. Germline CDR1 is SGHTA and CDR2 is FQGNSA. The CDR3 totals 16 residues. V shed 5 bases and J shed 2 bases, with 15 bases lying between them. In DNA, the CDR3 is TGTGCCAGCAGCAGGGCCCCGGGAGGCACTAATGAAAAACTGTTTTTT. Translation: CASSRAPGGTNEKLFF.

As regards this clone: The junction does not match germline at one end; this may be a read error. The J gene is TRBJ2-3, the V gene TRBV7-7, with 8 positions matching TRBD2. The CDR3 length is 16 residues. The germline V gene encodes CDR1 SSHAT and CDR2 FNYEAQ (reference sequence). CDR3 in DNA: TGTGCTAGCAGCTTAATGGCGGGGGGCGGCACAGATACGCAGTATTTT. The encoded protein is CASSLMAGGGTDTQYF.

The V and J genes are TRBV9 and TRBJ2-1, with D perhaps given as TRBD1 or TRBD2 (6 bases each). V shed 4 bases and J shed 0 bases, with 11 bases lying between them. This CDR3 is 15 amino acids long. Germline assignment: CDR1 SGDLS and CDR2 YYNGEE. Here the CDR3 reads CASSQTGASYNEQFF. CDR3 in DNA: TGTGCCAGCAGCCAAACGGGGGCCTCCTACAATGAGCAGTTCTTC.

This clone has more than one count but fewer than ten. The chain couples TRBV10-1 to TRBJ2-1; 8 nucleotides align to TRBD1. With 7 bases clipped from V and 5 bases from J, the junction kept 16 bases outside the gene matches. The CDR3 runs to 17 residues. Per the germline V gene, CDR1 is WNHNN and CDR2 is SYGVQD (reference sequence). CDR3 amino acids: CASTEPPPTGADNEQFF. CDR3 nucleotide sequence: TGCGCCAGCACCGAGCCCCCACCGACAGGGGCGGACAATGAGCAGTTCTTC.

Many counts were recorded for this clone. The chain carries TRBV6-1 and TRBJ1-5; 9 bases fit TRBD1. CDR3 size: 14 residues. After removal of 6 bases from V and 5 bases from J, the junction contained 5 bases not matched to a gene. Germline V CDR1 and CDR2: MNHNS, SASEGT. CDR3 DNA: TGTGCCAGCAGCAGGGGACAGGGACATCAGCCCCAGCATTTT. Translating it yields CASSRGQGHQPQHF.

The chain joins TRBV29-1 to TRBJ2-5; a possible D gene is TRBD1 (6 bases). Germline V gives CDR1 SQVTM, CDR2 ANQGSEA. Between the trimmed V and J ends, which lost 5 bases and 5 bases, there was a span of 9 bases. CDR3 size: 11 residues. The CDR3 DNA follows: TGCAGCGTTCCTAGGGGGGAGACCCAGTACTTC. Translated: CSVPRGETQYF. The full variable domain, completed using reference TRBV29-1 and TRBJ2-5, is SAVISQKPSRDICQRGTSLTIQCQVDSQVTMMFWYRQQPGQSLTLIATANQGSEATYESGFVIDKFPISRPNLTFSTLTVSNMSPEDSSIYLCSVPRGETQYFGPGTRLLVL.

This chain links TRBV5-1 with TRBJ2-7; 7 positions match TRBD2. After removal of 0 bases from V and 1 base from J, the junction contained 7 bases not matched to a gene. The CDR3 runs 16 residues. Per the germline V gene, CDR1 is SGHRS and CDR2 is YFSETQ. CDR3 sequence reads: CASSLAGGRGSYEQYF. The CDR3 DNA is TGCGCCAGCAGCTTGGCCGGTGGGCGGGGGTCCTACGAGCAGTACTTC.

The CDR3 sequence is CASTLTSGSYEQYF. In nucleotides, the CDR3 is TGTGCCAGCACCTTGACTAGCGGGTCCTACGAGCAGTACTTC. The chain couples TRBV27 to TRBJ2-7; 10 bases match TRBD2. Germline CDR1 and CDR2: MNHEY and SMNVEV (reference sequence). J was trimmed by 1 base and V by 7 bases; bases with no gene match: 4. The CDR3 has 14 amino acids.

The chain carries TRBV4-3 and TRBJ2-5; D not certain. CDR1 is LGHNA and CDR2 is YSLEER in the germline V gene. Trimming pared 2 bases from V and 2 bases from J, leaving 12 bases between. CDR3 length: 15 residues. The CDR3 spells CASSQQRMKQETQYF. The CDR3 nucleotides are TGCGCCAGCAGCCAACAAAGAATGAAACAAGAGACCCAGTACTTC.

The CDR3 DNA reads TGTGCCAGCAGCTTATATGGGGACAAGCAGTTCTTC. This gives the protein CASSLYGDKQFF. V gene TRBV11-3 combines with J gene TRBJ2-1; maybe TRBD1 (6 bases). The V gene's germline CDR1 is SGHNT and CDR2 YENEEA. This CDR3 has 12 residues. V shed 2 bases and J shed 11 bases, with 10 bases lying between them.

This chain joins TRBV28 and TRBJ1-5; 7 nucleotides agree with TRBD1. With 5 bases clipped from V and 7 bases from J, the junction kept 11 bases outside the gene matches. The CDR3 covers 15 residues. The germline CDR1 and CDR2 sequences are MDHEN and SYDVKM. CDR3 amino acids: CASSTLTGSGQPQHF. The DNA of the CDR3 is TGTGCCAGCAGTACTCTGACAGGGTCTGGGCAGCCCCAGCATTTT.

This chain connects TRBV25-1 to TRBJ1-1; D ambiguous. V lost 3 bases and J lost 7, with 15 bases in between. CDR1 is MGHDK and CDR2 is SYGVNS in the germline V gene. The CDR3 runs to 14 residues. CDR3 DNA: TGTGCCAGCAGTGACACCGGACTGCCGAGTGAAGCTTTCTTT. This gives the protein CASSDTGLPSEAFF.

The J gene is TRBJ1-1, the V gene TRBV9; TRBD1 matches at 8 bases. This CDR3 region has 15 residues. Germline CDR1 and CDR2: SGDLS and YYNGEE. V lost 4 bases, J lost 1 base, and 6 bases stayed unmatched. As DNA, the CDR3 is TGTGCCAGCAGCCCCCGCGACAGGGGGAACACTGAAGCTTTCTTT. Protein sequence: CASSPRDRGNTEAFF.

This clone has a handful of counts. This chain joins TRBV28 and TRBJ2-1; TRBD2 agrees at 8 bases. This CDR3 has 15 amino acids. Losses at the gene ends were 5 bases for V and 10 bases for J; bases not matched to a gene: 13. The V gene's germline CDR1 is MDHEN and CDR2 SYDVKM. The CDR3 protein is CASSQTSASLGEQFF. The CDR3 nucleotides are TGTGCCAGCAGTCAGACTAGCGCTTCCCTCGGGGAGCAGTTCTTC.

This clone was seen more than once but under ten times. V usage is TRBV7-9 and J usage is TRBJ1-1; 7 bases map to TRBD1. The CDR3 is 16 residues long. V shed 2 bases, J shed 1 base, and the junction held 7 bases outside the gene matches. CDR1 SEHNR and CDR2 FQNEAQ come from the germline V gene (reference sequence). CDR3 nucleotides: TGTGCCAGCAGCTTACTAGGGGGCAGTCAGAACACTGAAGCTTTCTTT. It codes for CASSLLGGSQNTEAFF.

The chain recombines TRBV18 with TRBJ2-1; 11 nucleotides agree with TRBD1. The ends lost 0 bases at V and 3 bases at J; junction bases unmatched: 4. Germline CDR1 reads KGHSH; CDR2 reads LQKENI. CDR3 length: 17 residues. CDR3 coding DNA: TGTGCCAGCTCACCACCAACCGGGACAGGGGGCTACAATGAGCAGTTCTTC. Its translation: CASSPPTGTGGYNEQFF.

This clone occurred once. V and J are TRBV5-1 and TRBJ2-2; D may be TRBD1 (6 bases). In germline, CDR1 is SGHRS, CDR2 YFSETQ. The CDR3 is 16 amino acids. The ends were cut back, 2 bases at V and 4 bases at J, with 15 bases in the middle. The CDR3 sequence is CASSLLQGSGTGELFF. CDR3 DNA: TGCGCCAGCAGCTTATTACAGGGTTCGGGCACCGGGGAGCTGTTTTTT. The full variable domain, in which reference TRBV5-1 and TRBJ2-2 provide the parts outside the CDR3, is KAGVTQTPRYLIKTRGQQVTLSCSPISGHRSVSWYQQTPGQGLQFLFEYFSETQRNKGNFPGRFSGRQFSNSRSEMNVSTLELGDSALYLCASSLLQGSGTGELFFGEGSRLTVL.